This TCR beta chain was captured in a study of T-cell reconstitution after alpha-beta-depleted transplantation in children. The TCRbeta library was prepared with unique molecular identifiers. TCRdb fed the PCR reads into MiXCR, producing one record per CDR3 protein. Of 150,000 to 200,000 distinct CDR3 sequences listed, roughly 6.8% are singletons. Per germline, CDR1 WNHNN and CDR2 SYGVQD (reference sequence). V was pared by 4 bases and J by 6 bases, with 12 bases between. This CDR3 region has 13 residues. This TCR came from a human donor who donated a stem cell graft to a child with Wiskott-Aldrich syndrome. This sequence joins TRBV10-1 and TRBJ1-2, with D possibly TRBD1 on 6 matching bases. The specimen comprised PBMCs from the stem cell graft donor, sampled from the stem cell graft. Written as DNA, the CDR3 is TGCGCCAGCAGTGTAAACAGGGCGAATGGCTACACCTTC. Its protein product is CASSVNRANGYTF.